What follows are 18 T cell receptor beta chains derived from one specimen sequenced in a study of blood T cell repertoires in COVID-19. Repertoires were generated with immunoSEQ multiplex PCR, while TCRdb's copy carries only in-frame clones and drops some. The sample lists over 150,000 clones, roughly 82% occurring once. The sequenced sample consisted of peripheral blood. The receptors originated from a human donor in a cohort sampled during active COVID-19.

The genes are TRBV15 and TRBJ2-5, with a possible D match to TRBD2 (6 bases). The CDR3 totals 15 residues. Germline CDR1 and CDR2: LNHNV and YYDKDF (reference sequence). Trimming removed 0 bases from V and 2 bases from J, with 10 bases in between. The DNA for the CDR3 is TGTGCCACCAGCAGAGAGCGGACTAATCAAGAGACCCAGTACTTC. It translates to CATSRERTNQETQYF.

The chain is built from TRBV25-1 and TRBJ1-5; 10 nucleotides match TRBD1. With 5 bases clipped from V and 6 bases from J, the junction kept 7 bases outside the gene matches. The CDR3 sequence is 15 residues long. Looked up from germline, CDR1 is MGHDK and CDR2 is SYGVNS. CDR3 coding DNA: TGTGCCAGCAGTAGCTCGGACAGGGGGAGTCAGCCCCAGCATTTT. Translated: CASSSSDRGSQPQHF.

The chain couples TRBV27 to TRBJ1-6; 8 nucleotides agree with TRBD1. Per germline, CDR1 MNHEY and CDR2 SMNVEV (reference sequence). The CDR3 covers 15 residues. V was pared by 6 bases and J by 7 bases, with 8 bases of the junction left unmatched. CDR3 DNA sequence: TGTGCCAGCAGCCGTGTGACAGGGGTCAATTCACCCCTCCACTTT. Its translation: CASSRVTGVNSPLHF.

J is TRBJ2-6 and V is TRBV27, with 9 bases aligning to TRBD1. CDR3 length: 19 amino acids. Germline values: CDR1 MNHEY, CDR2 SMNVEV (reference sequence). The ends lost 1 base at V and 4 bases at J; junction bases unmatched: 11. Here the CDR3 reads CASSLWLAQGAPGANVLTF. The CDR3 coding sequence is TGTGCCAGCAGTTTATGGTTGGCACAGGGGGCGCCCGGGGCCAACGTCCTGACTTTC.

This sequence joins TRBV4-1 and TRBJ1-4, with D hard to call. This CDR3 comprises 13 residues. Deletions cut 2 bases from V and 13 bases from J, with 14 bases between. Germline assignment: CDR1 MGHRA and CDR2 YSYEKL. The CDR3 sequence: CASSQPGAPLLFF. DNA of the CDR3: TGCGCCAGCAGCCAACCCGGAGCCCCCTTACTGTTTTTT.

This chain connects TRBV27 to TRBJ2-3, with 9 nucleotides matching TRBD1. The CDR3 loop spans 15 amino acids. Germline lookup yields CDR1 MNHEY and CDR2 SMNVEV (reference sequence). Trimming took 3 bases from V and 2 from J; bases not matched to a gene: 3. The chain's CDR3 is CASSLRDRATDTQYF. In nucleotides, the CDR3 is TGTGCCAGCAGTTTGCGGGACAGGGCCACAGATACGCAGTATTTT.

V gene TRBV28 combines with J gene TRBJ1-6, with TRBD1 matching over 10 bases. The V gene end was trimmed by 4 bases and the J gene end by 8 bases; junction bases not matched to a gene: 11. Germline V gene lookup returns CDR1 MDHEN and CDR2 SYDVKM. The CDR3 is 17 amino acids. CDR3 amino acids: CASSSRQGALYYSPLHF. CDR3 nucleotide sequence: TGTGCCAGCAGTTCAAGACAGGGGGCTTTATACTATTCACCCCTCCACTTT.

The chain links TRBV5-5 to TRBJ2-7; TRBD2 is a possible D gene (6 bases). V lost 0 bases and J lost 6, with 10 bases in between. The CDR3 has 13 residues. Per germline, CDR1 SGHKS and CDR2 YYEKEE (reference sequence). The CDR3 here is CASSLVGGSEQYF. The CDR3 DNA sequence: TGTGCCAGCAGCTTGGTAGGAGGGTCCGAGCAGTACTTC.

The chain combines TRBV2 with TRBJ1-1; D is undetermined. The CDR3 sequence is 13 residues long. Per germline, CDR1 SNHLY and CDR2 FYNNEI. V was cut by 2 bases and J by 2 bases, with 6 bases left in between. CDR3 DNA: TGTGCCAGCAGTGAAACACCAAACACTGAAGCTTTCTTT. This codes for CASSETPNTEAFF.

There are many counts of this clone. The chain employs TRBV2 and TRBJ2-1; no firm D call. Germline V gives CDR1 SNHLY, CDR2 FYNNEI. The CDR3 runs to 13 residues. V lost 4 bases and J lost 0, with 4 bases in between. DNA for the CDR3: TGTGCCAGCAGTGCGAGCTCCTACAATGAGCAGTTCTTC. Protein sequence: CASSASSYNEQFF. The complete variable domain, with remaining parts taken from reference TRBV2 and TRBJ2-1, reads EPEVTQTPSHQVTQMGQEVILRCVPISNHLYFYWYRQILGQKVEFLVSFYNNEISEKSEIFDDQFSVERPDGSNFTLKIRSTKLEDSAMYFCASSASSYNEQFFGPGTRLTVL.

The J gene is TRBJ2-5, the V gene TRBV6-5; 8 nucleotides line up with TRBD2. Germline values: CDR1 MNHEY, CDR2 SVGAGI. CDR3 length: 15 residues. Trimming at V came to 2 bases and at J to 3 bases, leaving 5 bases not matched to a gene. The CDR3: CASSYEGTSKETQYF. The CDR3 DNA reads TGTGCCAGCAGTTACGAGGGGACTAGTAAAGAGACCCAGTACTTC.

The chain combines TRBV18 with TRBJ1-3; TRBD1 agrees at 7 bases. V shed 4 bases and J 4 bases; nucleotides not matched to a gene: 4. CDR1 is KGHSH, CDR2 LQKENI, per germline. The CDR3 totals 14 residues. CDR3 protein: CASSQDREGNTIYF. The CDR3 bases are TGTGCCAGCTCACAAGACAGGGAGGGAAACACCATATATTTT.

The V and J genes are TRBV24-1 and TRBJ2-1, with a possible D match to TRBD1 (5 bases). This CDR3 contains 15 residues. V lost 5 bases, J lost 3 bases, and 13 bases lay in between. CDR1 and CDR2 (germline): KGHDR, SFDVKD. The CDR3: CATSVSGLDYNEQFF. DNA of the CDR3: TGTGCCACCAGTGTTTCAGGGCTTGACTACAATGAGCAGTTCTTC.

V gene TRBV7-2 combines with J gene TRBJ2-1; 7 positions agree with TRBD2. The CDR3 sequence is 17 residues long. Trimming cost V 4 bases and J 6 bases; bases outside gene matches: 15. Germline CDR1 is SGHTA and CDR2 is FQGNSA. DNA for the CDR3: TGTGCCAGCAGCTCAACCCTCCTAGCGGCCCAATCCAATGAGCAGTTCTTC. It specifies CASSSTLLAAQSNEQFF. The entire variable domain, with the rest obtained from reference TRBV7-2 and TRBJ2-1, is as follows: GAGVSQSPSNKVTEKGKDVELRCDPISGHTALYWYRQSLGQGLEFLIYFQGNSAPDKSGLPSDRFSAERTGGSVSTLTIQRTQQEDSAVYLCASSSTLLAAQSNEQFFGPGTRLTVL.

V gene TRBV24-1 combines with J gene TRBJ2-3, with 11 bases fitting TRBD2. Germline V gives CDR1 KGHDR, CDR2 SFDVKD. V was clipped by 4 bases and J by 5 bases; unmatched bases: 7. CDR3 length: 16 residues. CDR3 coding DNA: TGTGCCACCAGTGAGTCCACTAGCGGGAGAGGAGATACGCAGTATTTT. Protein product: CATSESTSGRGDTQYF.

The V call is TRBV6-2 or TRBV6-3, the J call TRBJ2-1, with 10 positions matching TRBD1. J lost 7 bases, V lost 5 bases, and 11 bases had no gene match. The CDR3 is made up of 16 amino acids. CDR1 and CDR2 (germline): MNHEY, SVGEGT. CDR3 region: CASSLRLGQGKNEQFF. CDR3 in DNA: TGTGCCAGCAGTCTCCGACTGGGACAGGGGAAGAATGAGCAGTTCTTC.

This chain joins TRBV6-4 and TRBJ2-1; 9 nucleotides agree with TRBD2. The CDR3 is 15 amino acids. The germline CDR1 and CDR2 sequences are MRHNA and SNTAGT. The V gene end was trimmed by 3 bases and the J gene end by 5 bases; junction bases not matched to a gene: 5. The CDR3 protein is CASSEGLAGDNEQFF. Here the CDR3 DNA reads TGTGCCAGCAGTGAGGGACTAGCCGGAGACAATGAGCAGTTCTTC.

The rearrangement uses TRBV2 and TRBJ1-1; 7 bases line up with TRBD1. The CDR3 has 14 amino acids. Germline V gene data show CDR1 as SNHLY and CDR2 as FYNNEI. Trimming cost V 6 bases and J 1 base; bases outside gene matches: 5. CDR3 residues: CASSEQGTNTEAFF. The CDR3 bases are TGTGCCAGCAGCGAACAGGGGACGAACACTGAAGCTTTCTTT.